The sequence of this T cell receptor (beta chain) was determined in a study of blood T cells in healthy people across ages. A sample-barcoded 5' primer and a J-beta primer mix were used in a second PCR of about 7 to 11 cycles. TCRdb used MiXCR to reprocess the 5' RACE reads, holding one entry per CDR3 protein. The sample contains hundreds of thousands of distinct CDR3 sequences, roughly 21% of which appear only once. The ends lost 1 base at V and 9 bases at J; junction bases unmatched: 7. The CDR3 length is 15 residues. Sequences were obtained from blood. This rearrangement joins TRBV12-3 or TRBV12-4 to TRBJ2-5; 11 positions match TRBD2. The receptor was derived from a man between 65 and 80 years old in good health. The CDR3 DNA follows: TGTGCCAGCAGTTTAGGAACTAGCGGGAGTTCGGCCCAGTACTTC. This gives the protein CASSLGTSGSSAQYF.